This TCR beta chain was captured by sequencing in a study of blood T cell repertoires in COVID-19. Some clones are missing from TCRdb's copy, which holds only in-frame ones; the method was immunoSEQ multiplex PCR. The table shows about 180,000 clones, with approximately 86% occurring only once. The sequencing input was peripheral blood. The TCR sequence derives from a man aged 50 to 60 with active or convalescent COVID-19.

The CDR3 sequence is CASSSQRLTGSDQPQHF. CDR3 bases: TGTGCCAGCAGTTCCCAGCGCCTGACAGGGTCAGATCAGCCCCAGCATTTT. The J gene is TRBJ1-5, the V gene TRBV27; TRBD1 matches 7 bases. This CDR3 is 17 amino acids long. Germline trimming cut 4 bases from V and 5 bases from J; bases unmatched to any gene: 14. Germline assignment: CDR1 MNHEY and CDR2 SMNVEV (reference sequence).